Below are 23 T cell receptor beta chains sequenced from a single sample in a study of blood T cell repertoires in COVID-19. TCRdb keeps only in-frame clones here, not all; method: immunoSEQ multiplex PCR. The repertoire has 150,000 or so clones, approximately 81% of them found once; the top ten carry roughly 34%. Sequencing was performed on peripheral blood. These receptor sequences come from a human donor in a cohort sampled during active COVID-19.

This clone was observed a single time. The CDR3 here is CASSSSGRGMAEAFF. DNA of the CDR3: TGTGCCAGCAGCTCATCGGGCCGGGGAATGGCTGAAGCTTTCTTT. V usage is TRBV7-2 and J usage is TRBJ1-1; no reliable D call. Germline values: CDR1 SGHTA, CDR2 FQGNSA. There are 15 residues in the CDR3. V gave up 4 bases and J gave up 6 bases, with 18 bases separating them.

The V call is TRBV27, the J call TRBJ2-6; D gene unclear. The CDR3 is made up of 15 amino acids. Looked up from germline, CDR1 is MNHEY and CDR2 is SMNVEV (reference sequence). V gave up 3 bases and J gave up 0 bases, with 6 bases separating them. CDR3 in DNA: TGTGCCAGCAGTTTGCGCGCCTCTGGGGCCAACGTCCTGACTTTC. Translating it yields CASSLRASGANVLTF.

This chain links TRBV28 with TRBJ1-1; TRBD1 matches at 9 bases. The CDR3 has 17 amino acids. J lost 2 bases, V lost 8 bases, and 15 bases had no gene match. Germline loops: CDR1 MDHEN, CDR2 SYDVKM. The CDR3 nucleotides read TGTGCCAGCGGACGACTAGGACAGGGGATCGGAAACACTGAAGCTTTCTTT. Residues: CASGRLGQGIGNTEAFF.

V gene TRBV28 combines with J gene TRBJ1-5, with TRBD1 as a possible D gene (6 bases). Trimming stripped 0 bases from V and 7 bases from J, with 10 bases between. The germline CDR1 and CDR2 sequences are MDHEN and SYDVKM. This CDR3 comprises 14 residues. CDR3 nucleotide sequence: TGTGCCAGCAGTTTATGGCCAGGGGAACAGCCCCAGCATTTT. It specifies CASSLWPGEQPQHF.

The chain links TRBV5-1 to TRBJ2-3, with TRBD1 matching 11 bases. Germline CDR1 reads SGHRS; CDR2 reads YFSETQ. V shed 3 bases and J 4 bases; nucleotides not matched to a gene: 1. This CDR3 has 14 amino acids. The CDR3 here is CASSSGQGADTQYF. The CDR3 DNA reads as TGCGCCAGCAGCTCGGGACAGGGGGCAGATACGCAGTATTTT.

The chain links TRBV6-2 or TRBV6-3 to TRBJ2-7; tentative D call: TRBD1 (6 bases). The germline V gene has CDR1 MNHEY and CDR2 SVGEGT. Trimming took off 4 bases at V and 3 bases at J, with 10 bases between the two ends. The CDR3 runs to 13 residues. CDR3 residues: CASSSDRNYEQYF. The CDR3 DNA sequence: TGTGCCAGCAGTTCAGACAGGAACTACGAGCAGTACTTC.

This clone rates as medium-sized. The genes are TRBV6-4 and TRBJ2-3; 8 bases match TRBD2. The CDR3 is 15 amino acids. CDR1 and CDR2 (germline): MRHNA, SNTAGT. The V and J ends lost 2 bases and 6 bases, in that order; junction bases with no gene match: 7. Written as DNA, the CDR3 is TGTGCCAGCAGTGACGACCGGGGGGGGCTCGATACGCAGTATTTT. It encodes CASSDDRGGLDTQYF.

The chain recombines TRBV4-1 with TRBJ1-1; unclear D gene. The CDR3 is 10 residues long. V lost 2 bases and J 11 bases, leaving 6 bases between the germline ends. CDR1 and CDR2 from the germline V gene are MGHRA and YSYEKL. This CDR3 is CASSQFGAFF. In DNA form, the CDR3 reads TGCGCCAGCAGCCAATTTGGCGCTTTCTTT.

The chain couples TRBV11-3 to TRBJ1-1; no reliable D call. Trimming took 1 base from V and 1 from J, leaving 10 bases between them. Germline V gives CDR1 SGHNT, CDR2 YENEEA. CDR3 length: 15 residues. This CDR3 reads CASSLGGRTNTEAFF. In DNA form, the CDR3 reads TGTGCCAGCAGCTTAGGAGGGCGAACGAACACTGAAGCTTTCTTT.

The chain has TRBV5-1 and TRBJ2-2, with 10 bases that match TRBD2. With V trimmed by 4 bases and J by 1 base, 4 bases remained unmatched. Per germline, CDR1 SGHRS and CDR2 YFSETQ. The CDR3 is 16 amino acids. CDR3 sequence reads: CASSPGLAMNTGELFF. For the CDR3, the DNA is TGCGCCAGCAGCCCGGGACTAGCGATGAACACCGGGGAGCTGTTTTTT.

V gene TRBV19 combines with J gene TRBJ2-1; 8 nucleotides line up with TRBD2. V was clipped by 5 bases and J by 7 bases; unmatched bases: 7. The germline V gene encodes CDR1 LNHDA and CDR2 SQIVND (reference sequence). The CDR3 has 14 residues. CDR3: CASSSRGGPNEQFF. CDR3 coding DNA: TGTGCCAGTAGTTCCCGCGGGGGGCCGAATGAGCAGTTCTTC.

This rearrangement joins TRBV30 to TRBJ1-5; 7 bases agree with TRBD1. The CDR3 is 14 amino acids. From germline, CDR1 is GTSNPN and CDR2 SVGIG (reference sequence). The V gene end was trimmed by 0 bases and the J gene end by 7 bases; junction bases not matched to a gene: 6. The CDR3, as DNA: TGTGCCTGGAGTGTTAAAGGGGGCGGACAGCCCCAGCATTTT. Amino acid sequence: CAWSVKGGGQPQHF. Full variable domain (outside the CDR3, taken from reference TRBV30 and TRBJ1-5): SQTIHQWPATLVQPVGSPLSLECTVEGTSNPNLYWYRQAAGRGLQLLFYSVGIGQISSEVPQNLSASRPQDRQFILSSKKLLLSDSGFYLCAWSVKGGGQPQHFGDGTRLSIL.

The DNA for the CDR3 is TGTGCCAGCAGTTTTACGGTTTTTGACACAACGTCCTACGAGCAGTACTTC. It specifies CASSFTVFDTTSYEQYF. The chain joins TRBV28 to TRBJ2-7, with D unclear. Trimming took off 3 bases at V and 1 base at J, with 19 bases between the two ends. CDR3 length equals 17 residues. Germline V gene data show CDR1 as MDHEN and CDR2 as SYDVKM.

The chain combines TRBV5-4 with TRBJ2-2; 10 bases agree with TRBD2. Germline V gene lookup returns CDR1 SGHNT and CDR2 YYREEE (reference sequence). The ends lost 2 bases at V and 3 bases at J; junction bases unmatched: 7. CDR3 size: 17 residues. The CDR3 protein is CASSFSGGRHYTGELFF. CDR3 in DNA: TGTGCCAGCAGCTTTAGCGGGGGGCGACATTACACCGGGGAGCTGTTTTTT.

CDR3 loop: CAWARGLQETQYF. The CDR3 region has the DNA TGTGCCTGGGCCAGGGGGCTACAAGAGACCCAGTACTTC. V gene TRBV30 combines with J gene TRBJ2-5; 8 bases agree with TRBD1. Per the germline V gene, CDR1 is GTSNPN and CDR2 is SVGIG (reference sequence). Trimming cost V 5 bases and J 2 bases; bases outside gene matches: 4. The CDR3 loop spans 13 amino acids.

The J gene is TRBJ1-5, the V gene TRBV5-5, with TRBD1 matching over 8 bases. V shed 3 bases and J 2 bases; nucleotides not matched to a gene: 4. The CDR3 spans 15 residues. Germline CDR1 reads SGHKS; CDR2 reads YYEKEE (reference sequence). CDR3: CASSSGGAGNQPQHF. The CDR3 region has the DNA TGTGCCAGCAGCTCAGGGGGCGCTGGCAATCAGCCCCAGCATTTT.

CDR3 sequence reads: CASSGLWGGSSGNTIYF. CDR3 bases: TGTGCCAGTAGTGGGTTGTGGGGAGGGTCCTCTGGAAACACCATATATTTT. The rearrangement uses TRBV19 and TRBJ1-3; D gene uncertain. The V and J ends lost 5 bases and 0 bases respectively, with 17 bases between them. CDR1 LNHDA and CDR2 SQIVND come from the germline V gene (reference sequence). CDR3 length: 17 residues.

The chain is built from TRBV25-1 and TRBJ1-1; tentative D call: TRBD1 (6 bases). In germline, CDR1 is MGHDK, CDR2 SYGVNS. The CDR3 consists of 18 residues. The ends were cut back, 4 bases at V and 0 bases at J, with 21 bases in the middle. The CDR3 loop reads CASSGWTPRGALNTEAFF. CDR3 bases: TGTGCCAGCAGTGGCTGGACCCCCCGGGGGGCACTGAACACTGAAGCTTTCTTT.

This clone has only one observation. The chain uses TRBV28 and TRBJ1-2, with 7 bases identical to TRBD1. In germline, CDR1 is MDHEN, CDR2 SYDVKM. The V segment lost 6 bases and the J segment 6 bases; nucleotides outside the gene matches: 13. The CDR3 spans 15 residues. The CDR3 DNA reads as TGTGCCAGCAGCATTACGCCTGACAGGGCTAATGGCTACACCTTC. Protein product: CASSITPDRANGYTF.

This chain uses TRBV5-6 with TRBJ1-1; tentatively, D is TRBD1 (5 bases). Looked up from germline, CDR1 is SGHDT and CDR2 is YYEEEE. The CDR3 contains 14 residues. The V end lost 0 bases, the J end lost 1 base, and 7 bases lay between the germline ends. DNA for the CDR3: TGTGCCAGCAGCTTGGGGACAAAGAACACTGAAGCTTTCTTT. Translated: CASSLGTKNTEAFF.

V and J are TRBV15 and TRBJ2-2, with D possibly being TRBD2 (5 bases). Per the germline V gene, CDR1 is LNHNV and CDR2 is YYDKDF (reference sequence). The length of the CDR3 is 15 residues. Trimming stripped 0 bases from V and 6 bases from J, with 11 bases between. In DNA, the CDR3 is TGTGCCACCAGCAGAGATCTCGGGGAGTCCGGGGAGCTGTTTTTT. Translated: CATSRDLGESGELFF.

This chain uses TRBV5-1 with TRBJ2-7, with D possibly being TRBD2 (7 bases). Trimming took off 4 bases at V and 0 bases at J, with 17 bases between the two ends. Germline-derived CDR1 and CDR2 are SGHRS and YFSETQ. The CDR3 runs 16 residues. CDR3 in DNA: TGCGCCAGCAGCCTAGGGGGGGGCGGGAGCTCCTACGAGCAGTACTTC. This translates into CASSLGGGGSSYEQYF. The full variable domain, with the rest looked up from reference TRBV5-1 and TRBJ2-7, is KAGVTQTPRYLIKTRGQQVTLSCSPISGHRSVSWYQQTPGQGLQFLFEYFSETQRNKGNFPGRFSGRQFSNSRSEMNVSTLELGDSALYLCASSLGGGGSSYEQYFGPGTRLTVT.

V is TRBV5-5 and J is TRBJ2-2; D is uncertain. The CDR3 runs to 16 residues. V was trimmed by 2 bases and J by 3 bases, leaving 14 bases between them. Germline V gene data show CDR1 as SGHKS and CDR2 as YYEKEE (reference sequence). CDR3 sequence reads: CASSFGALYDTGELFF. CDR3 coding DNA: TGTGCCAGCAGCTTTGGAGCTTTATACGACACCGGGGAGCTGTTTTTT.